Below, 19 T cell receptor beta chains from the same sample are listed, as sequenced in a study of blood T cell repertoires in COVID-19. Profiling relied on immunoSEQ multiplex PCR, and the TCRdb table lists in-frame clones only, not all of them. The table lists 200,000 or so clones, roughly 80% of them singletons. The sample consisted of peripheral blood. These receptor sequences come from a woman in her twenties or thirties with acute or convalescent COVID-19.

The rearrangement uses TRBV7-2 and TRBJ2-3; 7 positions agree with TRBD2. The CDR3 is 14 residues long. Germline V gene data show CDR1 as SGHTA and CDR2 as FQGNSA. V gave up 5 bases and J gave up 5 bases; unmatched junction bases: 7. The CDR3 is CASSSSGWGDTQYF. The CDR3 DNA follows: TGTGCCAGCAGCAGTAGCGGGTGGGGAGATACGCAGTATTTT.

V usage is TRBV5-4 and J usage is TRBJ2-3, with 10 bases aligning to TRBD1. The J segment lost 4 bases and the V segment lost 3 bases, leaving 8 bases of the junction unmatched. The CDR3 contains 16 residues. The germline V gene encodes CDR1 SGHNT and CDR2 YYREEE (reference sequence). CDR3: CASSYPGTGVADTQYF. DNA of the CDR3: TGTGCCAGCAGCTACCCCGGGACAGGGGTTGCAGATACGCAGTATTTT.

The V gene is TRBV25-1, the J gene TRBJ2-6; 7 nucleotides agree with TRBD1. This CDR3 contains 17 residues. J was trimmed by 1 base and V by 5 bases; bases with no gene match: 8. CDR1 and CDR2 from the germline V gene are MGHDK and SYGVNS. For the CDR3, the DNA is TGTGCCAGCAGTCTAAGACAGGGAACGTCTGGGGCCAACGTCCTGACTTTC. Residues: CASSLRQGTSGANVLTF.

This CDR3 is CASSLGSRSAQETQYF. The CDR3 region has the DNA TGTGCCAGCAGCTTGGGTTCTCGCAGCGCACAAGAGACCCAGTACTTC. This chain uses TRBV11-2 with TRBJ2-5, with D unclear. The ends were cut back, 3 bases at V and 2 bases at J, with 16 bases in the middle. Germline-derived CDR1 and CDR2 are SGHAT and FQNNGV. The CDR3 contains 16 residues.

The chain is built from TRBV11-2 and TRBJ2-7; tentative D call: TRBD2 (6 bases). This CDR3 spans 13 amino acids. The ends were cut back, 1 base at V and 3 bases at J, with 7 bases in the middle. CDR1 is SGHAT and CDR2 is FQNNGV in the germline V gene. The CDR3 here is CASSLGRGYEQYF. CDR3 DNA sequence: TGTGCCAGCAGCTTAGGGAGGGGCTACGAGCAGTACTTC. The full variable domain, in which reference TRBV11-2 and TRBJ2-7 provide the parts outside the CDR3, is EAGVAQSPRYKIIEKRQSVAFWCNPISGHATLYWYQQILGQGPKLLIQFQNNGVVDDSQLPKDRFSAERLKGVDSTLKIQPAKLEDSAVYLCASSLGRGYEQYFGPGTRLTVT.

The CDR3 coding sequence is TGTGCCAGCAGTTTACGGGCAGAAGGGAGCTACGAGCAGTACTTC. This translates into CASSLRAEGSYEQYF. The chain joins TRBV27 to TRBJ2-7; D may be TRBD2 (5 bases). CDR1 is MNHEY and CDR2 is SMNVEV in the germline V gene (reference sequence). Trimming shortened V by 2 bases and J by 3 bases, and 14 bases separated the two germline ends. CDR3 length: 15 residues.

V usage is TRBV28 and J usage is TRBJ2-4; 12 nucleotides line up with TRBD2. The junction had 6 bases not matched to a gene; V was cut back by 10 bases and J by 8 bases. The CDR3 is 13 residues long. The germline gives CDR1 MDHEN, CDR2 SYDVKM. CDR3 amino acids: CATTTSGGDIQYF. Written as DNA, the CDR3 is TGTGCCACCACGACTAGCGGGGGAGACATTCAGTACTTC.

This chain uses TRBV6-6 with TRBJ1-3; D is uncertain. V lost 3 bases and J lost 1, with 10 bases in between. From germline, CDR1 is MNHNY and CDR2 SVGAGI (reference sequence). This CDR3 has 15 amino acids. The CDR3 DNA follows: TGTGCCAGCAGTTATATGGGAGTATCTGGAAACACCATATATTTT. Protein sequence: CASSYMGVSGNTIYF.

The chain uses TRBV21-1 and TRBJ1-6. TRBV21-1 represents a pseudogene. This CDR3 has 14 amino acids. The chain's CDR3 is CASGPGTYNSPLHF. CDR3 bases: TGTGCCAGCGGTCCCGGGACTTATAATTCACCCCTCCACTTT.

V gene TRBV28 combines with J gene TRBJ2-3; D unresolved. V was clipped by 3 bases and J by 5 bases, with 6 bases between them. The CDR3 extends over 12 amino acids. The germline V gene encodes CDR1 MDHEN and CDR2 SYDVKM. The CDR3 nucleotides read TGTGCCAGCAGTTTCGAGAGAGATACGCAGTATTTT. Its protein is CASSFERDTQYF. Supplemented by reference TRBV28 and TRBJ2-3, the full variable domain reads DVKVTQSSRYLVKRTGEKVFLECVQDMDHENMFWYRQDPGLGLRLIYFSYDVKMKEKGDIPEGYSVSREKKERFSLILESASTNQTSMYLCASSFERDTQYFGPGTRLTVL.

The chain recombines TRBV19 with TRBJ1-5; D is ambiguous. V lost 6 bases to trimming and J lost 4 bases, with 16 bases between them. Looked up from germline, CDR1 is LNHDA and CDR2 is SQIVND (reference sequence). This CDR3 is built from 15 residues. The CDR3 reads CASRNNHNQNQPQHF. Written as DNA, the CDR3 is TGTGCCAGTAGAAACAACCACAACCAAAATCAGCCCCAGCATTTT.

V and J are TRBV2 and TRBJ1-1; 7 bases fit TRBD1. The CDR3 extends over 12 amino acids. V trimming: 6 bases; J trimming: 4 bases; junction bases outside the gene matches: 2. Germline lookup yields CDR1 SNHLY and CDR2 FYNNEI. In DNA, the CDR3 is TGTGCCAGCAGAGACAGGGTCACTGAAGCTTTCTTT. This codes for CASRDRVTEAFF.

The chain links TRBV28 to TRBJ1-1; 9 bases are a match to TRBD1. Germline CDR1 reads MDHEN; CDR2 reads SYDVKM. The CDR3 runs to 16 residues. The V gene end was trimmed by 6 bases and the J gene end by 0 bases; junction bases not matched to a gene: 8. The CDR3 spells CASRKPGTGMNTEAFF. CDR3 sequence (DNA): TGTGCCAGCAGAAAGCCCGGGACAGGGATGAACACTGAAGCTTTCTTT. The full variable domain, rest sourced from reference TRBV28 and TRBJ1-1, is DVKVTQSSRYLVKRTGEKVFLECVQDMDHENMFWYRQDPGLGLRLIYFSYDVKMKEKGDIPEGYSVSREKKERFSLILESASTNQTSMYLCASRKPGTGMNTEAFFGQGTRLTVV.

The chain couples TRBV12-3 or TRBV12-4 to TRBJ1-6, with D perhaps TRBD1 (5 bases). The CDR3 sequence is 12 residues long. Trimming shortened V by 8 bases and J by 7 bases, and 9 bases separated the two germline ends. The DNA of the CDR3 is TGTGCCAGCGGGGGGGGGAATTCACCCCTCCACTTT. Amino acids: CASGGGNSPLHF.

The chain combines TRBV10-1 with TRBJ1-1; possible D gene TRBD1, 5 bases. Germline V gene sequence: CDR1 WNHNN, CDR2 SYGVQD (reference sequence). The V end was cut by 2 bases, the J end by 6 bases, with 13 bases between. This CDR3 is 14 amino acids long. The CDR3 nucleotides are TGCGCCAGCAGTGAGATAGGGGCGGCTGCTGAAGCTTTCTTT. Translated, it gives CASSEIGAAAEAFF.

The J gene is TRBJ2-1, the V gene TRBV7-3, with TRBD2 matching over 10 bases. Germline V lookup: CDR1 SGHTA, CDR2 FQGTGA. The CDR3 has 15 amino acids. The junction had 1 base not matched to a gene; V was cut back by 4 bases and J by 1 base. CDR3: CASSSLAGSYNEQFF. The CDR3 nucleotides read TGTGCCAGCAGCTCACTAGCGGGATCCTACAATGAGCAGTTCTTC.

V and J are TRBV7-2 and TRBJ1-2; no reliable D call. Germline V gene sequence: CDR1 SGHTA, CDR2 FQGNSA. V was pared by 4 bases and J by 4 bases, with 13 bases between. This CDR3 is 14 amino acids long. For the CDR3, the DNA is TGTGCCAGCAGCTCTTCCTCGGGGATCTATGGCTACACCTTC. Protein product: CASSSSSGIYGYTF.

The CDR3 loop is CASSPRGGANTGELFF. CDR3 DNA: TGCGCCAGCAGCCCCCGCGGAGGCGCGAACACCGGGGAGCTGTTTTTT. This chain joins TRBV5-1 and TRBJ2-2; TRBD2 is a possible D gene (5 bases). Trimming cost V 4 bases and J 0 bases, with 13 bases left between them. CDR1 and CDR2 (germline): SGHRS, YFSETQ. This CDR3 has 16 residues.

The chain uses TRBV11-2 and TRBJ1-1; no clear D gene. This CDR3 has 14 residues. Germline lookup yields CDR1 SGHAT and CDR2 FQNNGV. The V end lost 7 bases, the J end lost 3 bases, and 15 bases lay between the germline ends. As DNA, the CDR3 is TGTGCCAGCACCCGAAGCCCCGGGGACACTGAAGCTTTCTTT. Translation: CASTRSPGDTEAFF.